These T cell receptor beta chains were read from a single sample in a study of T cells expressing NK-cell markers. Reprocessing the 5' RACE reads, TCRdb reports a single entry for every CDR3 protein and omits DNA. The sample table includes roughly 420,000 distinct CDR3 sequences. The sample comprised blood T cells: a sorted CD56 or NKG2C T cell subset, CD4+ or CD8+ T cells, or bulk PBMC T cells (not recorded which). All receptors derive from a woman between 18 and 75 years old in good health. Both conserved end residues are part of each CDR3.

j_call v_call cdr3_aa
TRBJ2-3 TRBV7-3 CASSLTIGGIRDTQYF
TRBJ1-2 TRBV19 CATPGPGVDGYTF
TRBJ1-1 TRBV30 CAWDRGRMNTEAFF
TRBJ2-5 TRBV5-1 CASSTGGGQETQYF
TRBJ2-1 TRBV18 CASSPGSGKLDEQFF
TRBJ2-5 TRBV29-1 CSVGWQGRETQYF
TRBJ1-1 TRBV7-9 CASSLVVGNTEAFF
TRBJ2-1 TRBV7-2 CASSPPGGRNNEQFF
TRBJ1-2 TRBV5-1 CASSFSGGYGYTF
TRBJ2-5 TRBV7-2 CASSFDRGRETQYF
TRBJ2-5 TRBV7-7 CASSAKGGGETQYF
TRBJ2-5 TRBV20-1 CSALKGSRGGDQETQYF
TRBJ2-1 TRBV19 CASSRGLAGGEEQFF
TRBJ2-3 TRBV4-3 CASSQDPTGTQYF
TRBJ2-1 TRBV20-1 CSARTHLRDRGQFF
TRBJ2-3 TRBV20-1 CSATKLAGVADTQYF
TRBJ2-5 TRBV7-9 CASSLGAWGPEWETQYF
TRBJ2-1 TRBV12-3/TRBV12-4 CASSPGNYAEQFF
TRBJ2-5 TRBV7-6 CASSSPNGETQYF
TRBJ2-5 TRBV14 CASSPTSGEYF
TRBJ1-2 TRBV12-3/TRBV12-4 CASRTGGAGYTF
TRBJ2-1 TRBV25-1 CASSESTVHEQFF
TRBJ2-7 TRBV20-1 CSARDKWTSGDPYEQYF
TRBJ2-1 TRBV19 CASSIDPGQGVEQFF
TRBJ2-5 TRBV7-2 CASSSLLQETQYF
TRBJ2-1 TRBV12-3/TRBV12-4 CASRPPSGWENEQFF
TRBJ2-6 TRBV7-2 CASSLNAVSGANVLTF
TRBJ1-3 TRBV30 CAWRESAWAGGNTIYF
TRBJ1-1 TRBV5-6 CASSLEILNTEAFF
TRBJ2-1 TRBV20-1 CSAKGAGSEQFF
TRBJ2-3 TRBV9 CASSARIGEGTDTQYF
TRBJ2-5 TRBV7-2 CASSRTSGRGGETQYF
TRBJ2-1 TRBV5-5 CASSTGVAMNEQFF
TRBJ1-1 TRBV20-1 CSAPGPSEAFF
TRBJ2-3 TRBV20-1 CSASALVGATDTQYF
TRBJ1-5 TRBV12-3/TRBV12-4 CASSFGSNQPQHF
TRBJ1-1 TRBV7-3 CASSYEPGSGTEAFF
TRBJ2-1 TRBV20-1 CSASGTSGFPSSYNEQFF
TRBJ2-1 TRBV11-2 CASTDQGGRAPRNEQFF
TRBJ1-2 TRBV12-3/TRBV12-4 CASSLGTVGSADYGYTF
TRBJ1-1 TRBV9 CASTPHKTGGNTEAFF
TRBJ1-3 TRBV7-2 CASSLGPGSSGNTIYF
TRBJ2-3 TRBV7-9 CASSPPPGGLGDTQYF
TRBJ2-7 TRBV10-3 CAISRTGGTYEQYF
TRBJ2-1 TRBV27 CASSLSPGKGKQFF